The rows below give T cell receptor beta chains drawn from one sample of a study of T-cell reconstitution after alpha-beta-depleted transplantation in children. A single record per CDR3 protein comes from TCRdb applying MiXCR to the PCR reads. Counted here are about 640,000 distinct CDR3 sequences, 10% to 15% occurring once; the ten biggest clones make up around 2.2%. Sequences were derived from PBMCs, mostly from graft donor cells, sampled 360 days after TCRalphabeta/CD19-depleted stem cell transplant. The receptors shown here come from a male patient aged 10 to 17 who had a stem cell transplant for acute myeloid leukemia, so the T cells may come from the graft donor. CDR3s include the opening cysteine and the closing phenylalanine or tryptophan. The D gene is left open where the match is weak. Expanded clones are given a class, and other clones once, few, many or no size at all.

J gene: TRBJ1-3; clone size: many; D gene: .; V gene: TRBV20-1; CDR3 protein: CSASGGGNTIYF; CDR3 DNA: TGCAGTGCTAGTGGCGGCGGAAACACCATATATTTT
J gene: TRBJ2-2; clone size: few; D gene: TRBD2; V gene: TRBV11-2; CDR3 protein: CASSPVGLAGGWSGELFF; CDR3 DNA: TGTGCCAGCAGCCCAGTGGGACTAGCGGGAGGTTGGTCCGGGGAGCTGTTTTTT
J gene: TRBJ2-7; clone size: few; D gene: .; V gene: TRBV5-1; CDR3 protein: CASSEPALEPSYEQYF; CDR3 DNA: TGCGCCAGCAGCGAACCGGCCTTAGAGCCCTCCTACGAGCAGTACTTC
J gene: TRBJ2-3; clone size: .; D gene: .; V gene: TRBV18; CDR3 protein: CASSPLTPGTHTDTQYF; CDR3 DNA: TGTGCCAGCTCACCACTAACGCCCGGGACTCACACAGATACGCAGTATTTT
J gene: TRBJ1-2; clone size: few; D gene: TRBD1; V gene: TRBV4-2; CDR3 protein: CASSQDKGASGYTF; CDR3 DNA: TGTGCCAGCAGCCAAGATAAGGGGGCGAGTGGCTACACCTTC
J gene: TRBJ2-5; clone size: few; D gene: .; V gene: TRBV5-1; CDR3 protein: CASSLGAANQETQYF; CDR3 DNA: TGCGCCAGCAGCTTAGGAGCGGCAAACCAAGAGACCCAGTACTTC
J gene: TRBJ2-1; clone size: many; D gene: .; V gene: TRBV28; CDR3 protein: CASSPGSGGNNEQFF; CDR3 DNA: TGTGCCAGCAGTCCTGGAAGTGGGGGAAACAATGAGCAGTTCTTC
J gene: TRBJ2-1; clone size: many; D gene: .; V gene: TRBV9; CDR3 protein: CASSVSGRDRPMFF; CDR3 DNA: TGTGCCAGCAGCGTCTCGGGGCGGGACCGCCCTATGTTCTTC
J gene: TRBJ2-2; clone size: once; D gene: TRBD2; V gene: TRBV11-2; CDR3 protein: CASSLLGREGLYTGELFF; CDR3 DNA: TGTGCCAGCAGCCTATTGGGGCGGGAGGGCCTGTACACCGGGGAGCTGTTTTTT
J gene: TRBJ2-5; clone size: many; D gene: .; V gene: TRBV20-1; CDR3 protein: CSAREDYKETQYF; CDR3 DNA: TGCAGTGCTAGAGAGGACTATAAAGAGACCCAGTACTTC
J gene: TRBJ2-7; clone size: .; D gene: .; V gene: TRBV18; CDR3 protein: CASSPNLGFYEQYF; CDR3 DNA: TGTGCCAGCTCACCAAACCTCGGTTTCTACGAGCAGTACTTC
J gene: TRBJ2-1; clone size: .; D gene: .; V gene: TRBV6-4; CDR3 protein: CASSDSTSSSEQFF; CDR3 DNA: TGTGCCAGCAGTGACTCTACTAGCTCCTCTGAGCAGTTCTTC
J gene: TRBJ2-1; clone size: .; D gene: .; V gene: TRBV12-3/TRBV12-4; CDR3 protein: CASSLLAVLYNEQFF; CDR3 DNA: TGTGCCAGCAGTTTATTAGCGGTTCTCTACAATGAGCAGTTCTTC
J gene: TRBJ1-4; clone size: .; D gene: .; V gene: TRBV4-3; CDR3 protein: CASSQGPGLPNEKLFF; CDR3 DNA: TGCGCCAGCAGCCAAGGACCGGGACTTCCTAATGAAAAACTGTTTTTT
J gene: TRBJ2-7; clone size: few; D gene: TRBD2; V gene: TRBV12-3/TRBV12-4; CDR3 protein: CASSLEEAGIYEQYF; CDR3 DNA: TGTGCCAGCAGTTTAGAGGAAGCGGGGATCTACGAGCAGTACTTC
J gene: TRBJ2-1; clone size: .; D gene: TRBD2; V gene: TRBV5-1; CDR3 protein: CASSLASSGSTNEQFF; CDR3 DNA: TGCGCCAGCAGCTTGGCGTCTAGCGGGAGTACGAATGAGCAGTTCTTC
J gene: TRBJ2-1; clone size: few; D gene: .; V gene: TRBV12-3/TRBV12-4; CDR3 protein: CASSRGFEQFF; CDR3 DNA: TGTGCCAGCAGTCGGGGGTTCGAGCAGTTCTTC
J gene: TRBJ2-4; clone size: many; D gene: .; V gene: TRBV29-1; CDR3 protein: CSVDLAKNIQYF; CDR3 DNA: TGCAGCGTTGACCTAGCCAAAAACATTCAGTACTTC
J gene: TRBJ2-7; clone size: .; D gene: TRBD1; V gene: TRBV20-1; CDR3 protein: CSATGIDYGDEQYF; CDR3 DNA: TGCAGTGCGACAGGGATTGATTACGGGGACGAGCAGTACTTC
J gene: TRBJ2-1; clone size: .; D gene: TRBD1; V gene: TRBV20-1; CDR3 protein: CSASEDRGWGDEQFF; CDR3 DNA: TGCAGTGCTAGCGAAGACAGGGGGTGGGGTGATGAGCAGTTCTTC
J gene: TRBJ2-4; clone size: .; D gene: .; V gene: TRBV7-2; CDR3 protein: CASSPTWGPPSNIQYF; CDR3 DNA: TGTGCCAGCAGCCCCACTTGGGGGCCTCCTTCAAACATTCAGTACTTC
J gene: TRBJ2-7; clone size: .; D gene: TRBD2; V gene: TRBV27; CDR3 protein: CASSLLAGGNEQYF; CDR3 DNA: TGTGCCAGCAGTTTATTGGCGGGAGGGAACGAGCAGTACTTC
J gene: TRBJ2-6; clone size: many; D gene: .; V gene: TRBV29-1; CDR3 protein: CSVGLTDSGANVLTF; CDR3 DNA: TGCAGCGTTGGTCTTACCGACTCTGGGGCCAACGTCCTGACTTTC
J gene: TRBJ2-7; clone size: many; D gene: TRBD1; V gene: TRBV2; CDR3 protein: CASSESGTGGESEQYF; CDR3 DNA: TGTGCCAGCAGTGAAAGCGGGACAGGGGGCGAATCCGAGCAGTACTTC
J gene: TRBJ2-3; clone size: few; D gene: .; V gene: TRBV24-1; CDR3 protein: CATSDYYSTDTQYF; CDR3 DNA: TGTGCCACCAGTGATTACTACAGCACAGATACGCAGTATTTT
J gene: TRBJ1-2; clone size: .; D gene: .; V gene: TRBV12-3/TRBV12-4; CDR3 protein: CASSFWGQDGYTF; CDR3 DNA: TGTGCCAGCAGTTTTTGGGGACAAGATGGCTACACCTTC
J gene: TRBJ2-1; clone size: many; D gene: .; V gene: TRBV5-4; CDR3 protein: CASSLRRLGYNEQFF; CDR3 DNA: TGTGCCAGCAGCTTGCGGAGACTAGGCTACAATGAGCAGTTCTTC
J gene: TRBJ2-2; clone size: .; D gene: TRBD1; V gene: TRBV5-1; CDR3 protein: CASRWTGIPGELFF; CDR3 DNA: TGCGCCAGCAGATGGACAGGGATCCCCGGGGAGCTGTTTTTT
J gene: TRBJ1-1; clone size: few; D gene: .; V gene: TRBV12-3/TRBV12-4; CDR3 protein: CASSSRGPDTEAFF; CDR3 DNA: TGTGCCAGCAGTTCGCGGGGGCCGGACACTGAAGCTTTCTTT
J gene: TRBJ2-7; clone size: .; D gene: .; V gene: TRBV5-4; CDR3 protein: CASSLALVSSEQYF; CDR3 DNA: TGTGCCAGCAGCTTGGCTTTGGTCTCAAGTGAGCAGTACTTC
J gene: TRBJ2-2; clone size: few; D gene: TRBD1; V gene: TRBV20-1; CDR3 protein: CSARSRTGKNTGELFF; CDR3 DNA: TGCAGTGCTAGATCCCGGACAGGGAAGAACACCGGGGAGCTGTTTTTT
J gene: TRBJ2-2; clone size: .; D gene: .; V gene: TRBV21-1; CDR3 protein: CIDRVKEGELFF; CDR3 DNA: TGTATTGACAGGGTGAAGGAGGGGGAGCTGTTTTTT